What follows is one TCR beta chain and its context. The antigen is unknown. This specimen belongs to a study of shared clonotypes between healthy human individuals. Regarding the study as a whole: Among donors, sharing of clonotypes was expected to be affected by sequencing depth.

TCRdb keeps only in-frame clones here, not all; method: immunoSEQ multiplex PCR. The sample includes about 680,000 clones, about 90% of them seen just once. The V end was cut by 1 base, the J end by 7 bases, with 11 bases between. Germline V gene lookup returns CDR1 SGHNT and CDR2 YENEEA. The CDR3 has 14 amino acids. Naive CD8 cells, CD45RO-negative and positively selected for CCR7, excluded terminally differentiated effector memory CD45RA+ cells. The chain employs TRBV11-3 and TRBJ2-1; either TRBD1 or TRBD2 may supply D (6 bases each). The sequencing input was naive CD8+ T cells sorted from blood. The origin of this receptor is a man under 40 in good health. The CDR3 coding sequence is TGTGCCAGCAGCTTAGTGCCGGGGGCTAATGAGCAGTTCTTC. This encodes CASSLVPGANEQFF. Combining the CDR3 with reference TRBV11-3 and TRBJ2-1 gives the whole variable domain EAGVVQSPRYKIIEKKQPVAFWCNPISGHNTLYWYLQNLGQGPELLIRYENEEAVDDSQLPKDRFSAERLKGVDSTLKIQPAELGDSAVYLCASSLVPGANEQFFGPGTRLTVL.